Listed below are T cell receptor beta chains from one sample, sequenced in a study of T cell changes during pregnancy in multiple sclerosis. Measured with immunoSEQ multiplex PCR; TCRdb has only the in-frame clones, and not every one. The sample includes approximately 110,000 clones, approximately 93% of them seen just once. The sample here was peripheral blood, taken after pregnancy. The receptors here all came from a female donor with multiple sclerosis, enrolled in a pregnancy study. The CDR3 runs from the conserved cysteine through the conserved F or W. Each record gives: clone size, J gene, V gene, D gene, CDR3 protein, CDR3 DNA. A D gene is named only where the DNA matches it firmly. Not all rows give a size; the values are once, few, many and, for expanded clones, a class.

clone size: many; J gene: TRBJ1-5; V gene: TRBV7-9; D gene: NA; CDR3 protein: CASSSIGPGDQPQHF; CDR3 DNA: TGTGCCAGCAGCTCGATAGGCCCGGGTGATCAGCCCCAGCATTTT
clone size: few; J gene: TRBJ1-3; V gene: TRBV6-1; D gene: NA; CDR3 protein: CASTTHFSGNTIYF; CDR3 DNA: TGTGCCAGCACGACACATTTCTCTGGAAACACCATATATTTT
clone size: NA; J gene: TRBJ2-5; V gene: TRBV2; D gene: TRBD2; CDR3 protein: CASSDGSGGAQTQYF; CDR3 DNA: TGTGCCAGCAGTGATGGTAGCGGGGGGGCGCAGACCCAGTACTTC
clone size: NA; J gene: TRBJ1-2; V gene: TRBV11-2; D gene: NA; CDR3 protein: CASSPAGGLDYGYTF; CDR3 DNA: TGTGCCAGCAGCCCGGCCGGGGGGTTGGACTATGGCTACACCTTC
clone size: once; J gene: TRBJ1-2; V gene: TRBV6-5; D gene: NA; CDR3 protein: CASSYSRASAGYTF; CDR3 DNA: TGTGCCAGCAGTTACTCGAGGGCTTCAGCCGGCTACACCTTC
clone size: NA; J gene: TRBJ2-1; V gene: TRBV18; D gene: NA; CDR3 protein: CASSPGLLVYNEQFF; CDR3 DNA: TGTGCCAGCTCGCCGGGACTGCTGGTGTACAATGAGCAGTTCTTC
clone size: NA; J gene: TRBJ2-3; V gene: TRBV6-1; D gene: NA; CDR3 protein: CASSEQLDTQYF; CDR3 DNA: TGTGCCAGCAGTGAACAGTTGGATACGCAGTATTTT
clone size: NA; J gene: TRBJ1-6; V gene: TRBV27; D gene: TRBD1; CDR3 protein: CASSLSKTGSSYNSPLHF; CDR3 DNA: TGTGCCAGCAGTTTATCGAAGACAGGGAGCTCCTATAATTCACCCCTCCACTTT
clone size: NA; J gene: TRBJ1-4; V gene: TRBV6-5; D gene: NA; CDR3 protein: CASSYSIGGVREKLFF; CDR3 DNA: TGTGCCAGCAGTTACTCGATCGGGGGGGTACGGGAAAAACTGTTTTTT
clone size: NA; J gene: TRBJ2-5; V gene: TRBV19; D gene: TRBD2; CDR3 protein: CASSMSGGGQETQYF; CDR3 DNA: TGTGCCAGTAGTATGAGCGGGGGGGGACAAGAGACCCAGTACTTC
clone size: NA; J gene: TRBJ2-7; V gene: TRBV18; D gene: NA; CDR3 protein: CASSTDTSWEQYF; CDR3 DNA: TGTGCCAGCTCGACAGACACATCCTGGGAGCAGTACTTC
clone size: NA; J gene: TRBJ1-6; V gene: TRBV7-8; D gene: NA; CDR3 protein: CASSFGTTNSPLHF; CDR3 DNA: TGTGCCAGCAGCTTTGGGACAACGAATTCACCCCTCCACTTT
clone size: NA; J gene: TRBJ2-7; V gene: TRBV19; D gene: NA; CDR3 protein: CASSTYYEQYF; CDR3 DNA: TGTGCCAGTAGCACCTACTACGAGCAGTACTTC
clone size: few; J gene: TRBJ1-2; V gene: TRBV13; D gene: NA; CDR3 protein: CASSFGSGGVSRGYTF; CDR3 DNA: TGTGCCAGCAGCTTCGGGTCGGGAGGGGTGAGCCGGGGCTACACCTTC
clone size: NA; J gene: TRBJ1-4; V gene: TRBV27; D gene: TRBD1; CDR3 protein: CASSPGGEKLFF; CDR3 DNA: TGTGCCAGCAGTCCAGGGGGCGAAAAACTGTTTTTT
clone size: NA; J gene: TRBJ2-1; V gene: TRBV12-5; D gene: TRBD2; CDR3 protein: CASGSLRGGSGNEQFF; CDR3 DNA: TGTGCTAGTGGTTCCTTGCGGGGGGGCTCCGGCAATGAGCAGTTCTTC
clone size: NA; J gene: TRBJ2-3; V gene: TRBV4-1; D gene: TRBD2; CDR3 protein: CASSQVGLAADTQYF; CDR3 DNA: TGCGCCAGCAGCCAAGTGGGACTAGCGGCAGATACGCAGTATTTT
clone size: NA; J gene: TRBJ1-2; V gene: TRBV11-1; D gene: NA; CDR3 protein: CASSLSPAAANYGYTF; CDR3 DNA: TGTGCCAGCAGCTTATCCCCAGCGGCGGCTAACTATGGCTACACCTTC
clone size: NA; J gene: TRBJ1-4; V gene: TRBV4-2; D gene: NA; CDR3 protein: CASSPQGPVWELFF; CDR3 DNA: TGTGCCAGCAGCCCTCAGGGGCCTGTTTGGGAACTGTTTTTT
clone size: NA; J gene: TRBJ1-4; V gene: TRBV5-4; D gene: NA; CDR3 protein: CASSLSEVGEKLFF; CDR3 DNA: TGTGCCAGCAGCTTATCCGAAGTTGGCGAAAAACTGTTTTTT
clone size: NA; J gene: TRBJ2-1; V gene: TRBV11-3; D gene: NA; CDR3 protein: CASSLGHGNEQFF; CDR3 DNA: TGTGCCAGCAGCTTAGGCCACGGGAATGAGCAGTTCTTC
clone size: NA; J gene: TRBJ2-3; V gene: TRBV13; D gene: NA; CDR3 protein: CASSLGQGIYTDTQYF; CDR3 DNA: TGTGCCAGCAGCTTAGGCCAGGGGATTTACACAGATACGCAGTATTTT
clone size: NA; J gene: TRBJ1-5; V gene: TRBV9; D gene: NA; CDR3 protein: CASSVDPGGGQPQHF; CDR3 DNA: TGTGCCAGCAGCGTAGATCCAGGAGGTGGGCAGCCCCAGCATTTT
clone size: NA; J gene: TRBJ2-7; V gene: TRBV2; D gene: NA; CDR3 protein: CASSGTETYEQYF; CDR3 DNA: TGTGCCAGCAGTGGGACAGAGACCTACGAGCAGTACTTC
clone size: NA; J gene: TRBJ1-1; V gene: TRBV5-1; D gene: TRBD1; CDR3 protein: CASYPGGQGVTEAFF; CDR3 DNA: TGCGCCAGCTACCCCGGGGGACAGGGTGTCACTGAAGCTTTCTTT
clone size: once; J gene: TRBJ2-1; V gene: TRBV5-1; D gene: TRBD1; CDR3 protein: CASSLLATGGGNEQFF; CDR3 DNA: TGCGCCAGCAGCTTGTTGGCGACAGGGGGAGGGAATGAGCAGTTCTTC
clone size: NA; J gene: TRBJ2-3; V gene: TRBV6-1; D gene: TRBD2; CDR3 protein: CASSEAGGLAGEADTQYF; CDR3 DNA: TGTGCCAGCAGTGAAGCGGGAGGGCTAGCGGGGGAGGCAGATACGCAGTATTTT
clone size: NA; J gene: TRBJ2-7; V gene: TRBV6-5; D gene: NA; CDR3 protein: CASSFDSGREQYF; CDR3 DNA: TGTGCCAGCAGTTTCGACAGCGGGCGCGAGCAGTACTTC
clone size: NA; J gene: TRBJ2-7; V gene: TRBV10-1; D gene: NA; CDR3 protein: CASSESGGSYEQYF; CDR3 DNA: TGCGCCAGCAGTGAGTCCGGCGGATCCTACGAGCAGTACTTC
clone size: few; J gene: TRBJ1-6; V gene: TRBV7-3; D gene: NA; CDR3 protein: CASSRTYMPYNSPLHF; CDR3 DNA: TGTGCCAGCAGCAGAACATACATGCCCTATAATTCACCCCTCCACTTT
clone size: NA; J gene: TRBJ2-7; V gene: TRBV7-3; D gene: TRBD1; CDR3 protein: CASSLLGQGLGEQYF; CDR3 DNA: TGTGCCAGCAGCTTACTGGGACAGGGCCTGGGCGAGCAGTACTTC
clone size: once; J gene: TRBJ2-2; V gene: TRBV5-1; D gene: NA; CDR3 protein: CASSLTGSPNTGELFF; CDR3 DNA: TGCGCCAGCAGCTTAACAGGGTCACCGAACACCGGGGAGCTGTTTTTT
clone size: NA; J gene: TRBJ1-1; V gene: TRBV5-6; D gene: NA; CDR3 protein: CASSLAVNTEAFF; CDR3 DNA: TGTGCCAGCAGCTTGGCTGTGAACACTGAAGCTTTCTTT
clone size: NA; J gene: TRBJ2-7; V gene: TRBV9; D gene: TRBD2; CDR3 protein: CASSVGGGTLLGEQYF; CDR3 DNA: TGTGCCAGCAGCGTAGGGGGGGGGACCCTCCTCGGCGAGCAGTACTTC
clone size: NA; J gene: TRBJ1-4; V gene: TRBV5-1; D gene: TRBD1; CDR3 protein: CASSTGAQRSHEKLFF; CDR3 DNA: TGCGCCAGCTCGACAGGGGCGCAAAGATCTCATGAAAAACTGTTTTTT
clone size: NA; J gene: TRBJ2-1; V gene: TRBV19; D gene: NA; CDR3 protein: CASTETEPYNEQFF; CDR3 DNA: TGTGCCAGTACTGAGACAGAGCCCTACAATGAGCAGTTCTTC
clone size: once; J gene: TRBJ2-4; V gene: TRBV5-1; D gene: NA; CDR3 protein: CASSPSLGGYGDIQYF; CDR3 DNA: TGCGCCAGCAGCCCATCCTTAGGCGGGTACGGAGACATTCAGTACTTC
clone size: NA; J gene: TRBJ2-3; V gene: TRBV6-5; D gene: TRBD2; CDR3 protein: CASSYFSGGATDTQYF; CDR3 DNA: TGTGCCAGCAGTTATTTTTCGGGGGGAGCTACAGATACGCAGTATTTT
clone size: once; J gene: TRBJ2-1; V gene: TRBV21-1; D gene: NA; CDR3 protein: CASPASVASGGAIPPNNEQFF; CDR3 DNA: TGTGCCAGCCCCGCGTCGGTGGCTAGCGGGGGGGCTATCCCCCCAAACAATGAGCAGTTCTTC
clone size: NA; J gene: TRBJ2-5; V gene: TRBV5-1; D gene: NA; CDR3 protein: CASSLAGAGNSETQYF; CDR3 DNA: TGCGCCAGCAGCTTGGCCGGTGCAGGGAATAGTGAGACCCAGTACTTC
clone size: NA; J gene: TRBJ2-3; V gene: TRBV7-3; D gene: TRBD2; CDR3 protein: CASSLLAASTDTQYF; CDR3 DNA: TGTGCCAGCAGCTTGCTAGCGGCAAGCACAGATACGCAGTATTTT
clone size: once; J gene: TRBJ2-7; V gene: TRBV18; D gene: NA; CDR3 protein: CASSPISGQNEQYF; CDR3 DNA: TGTGCCAGCTCCCCAATTTCAGGACAGAACGAGCAGTACTTC
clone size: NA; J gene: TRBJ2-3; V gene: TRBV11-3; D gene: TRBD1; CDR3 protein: CASSSYGTDPDTQYF; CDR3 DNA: TGTGCCAGCAGCTCCTACGGGACAGACCCTGATACGCAGTATTTT
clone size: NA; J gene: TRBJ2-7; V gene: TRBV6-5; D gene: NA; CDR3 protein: CASSYSAGTSYEQYF; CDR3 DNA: TGTGCCAGCAGTTACTCGGCGGGAACCTCCTACGAGCAGTACTTC
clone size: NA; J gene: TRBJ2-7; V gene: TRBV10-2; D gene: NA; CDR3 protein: CASSEAALTYEQYF; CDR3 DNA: TGCGCCAGCAGTGAGGCGGCGCTAACTTACGAGCAGTACTTC
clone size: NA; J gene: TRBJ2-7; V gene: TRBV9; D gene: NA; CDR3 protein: CASSGGSYEQYF; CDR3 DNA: TGTGCCAGCAGCGGAGGCTCCTACGAGCAGTACTTC
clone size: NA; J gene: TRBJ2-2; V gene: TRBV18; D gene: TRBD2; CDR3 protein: CASSPRLAGPAGELFF; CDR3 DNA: TGTGCCAGCTCACCTAGACTAGCGGGGCCCGCCGGGGAGCTGTTTTTT
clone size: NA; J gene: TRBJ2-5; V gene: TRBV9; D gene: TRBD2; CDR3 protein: CASSPSGTSGIQETQYF; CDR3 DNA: TGTGCCAGCAGCCCCAGCGGGACTAGCGGTATCCAAGAGACCCAGTACTTC